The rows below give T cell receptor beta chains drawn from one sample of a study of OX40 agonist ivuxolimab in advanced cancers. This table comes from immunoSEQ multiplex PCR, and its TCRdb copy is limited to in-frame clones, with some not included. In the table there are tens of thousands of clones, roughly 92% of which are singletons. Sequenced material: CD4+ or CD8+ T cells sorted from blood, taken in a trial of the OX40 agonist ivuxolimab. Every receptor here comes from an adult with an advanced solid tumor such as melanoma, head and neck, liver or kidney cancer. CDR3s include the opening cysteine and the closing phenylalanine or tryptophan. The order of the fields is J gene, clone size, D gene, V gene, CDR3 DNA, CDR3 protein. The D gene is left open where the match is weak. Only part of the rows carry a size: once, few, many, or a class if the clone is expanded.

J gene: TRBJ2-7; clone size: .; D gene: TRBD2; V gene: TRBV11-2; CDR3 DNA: TGTGCCAGCAGCTACACGGGAGGCTACGAGCAGTACTTC; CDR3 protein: CASSYTGGYEQYF
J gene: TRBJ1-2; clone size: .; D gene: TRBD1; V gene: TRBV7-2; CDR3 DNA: TGTGCCAGCAGCCGACAGGGTTACAGTGGCTACACCTTC; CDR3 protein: CASSRQGYSGYTF
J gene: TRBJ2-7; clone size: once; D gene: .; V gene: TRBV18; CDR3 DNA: TGTGCCAGCTCACCACGGACCCAATCGGGGTACGAGCAGTACTTC; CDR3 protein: CASSPRTQSGYEQYF
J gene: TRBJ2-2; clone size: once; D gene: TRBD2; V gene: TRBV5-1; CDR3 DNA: TGCGCCAGCAGCTCGCAACTAGCGGGAGTGGGCGGGGAGCTGTTTTTT; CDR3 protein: CASSSQLAGVGGELFF
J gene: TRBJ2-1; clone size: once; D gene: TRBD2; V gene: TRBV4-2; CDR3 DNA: TGTGCCAGCAGCCAAGTGCTAGCGGGAGTCTGGAATGAGCAGTTCTTC; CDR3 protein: CASSQVLAGVWNEQFF
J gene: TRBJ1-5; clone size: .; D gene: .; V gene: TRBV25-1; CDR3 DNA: TGTGCCAGTACAGGAGGGGGCAATCAGCCCCAGCATTTT; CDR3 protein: CASTGGGNQPQHF
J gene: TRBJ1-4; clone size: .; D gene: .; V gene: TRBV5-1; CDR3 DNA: TGCGCCAGCAGCCAAACAGGCTCGGCTAATGAAAAACTGTTTTTT; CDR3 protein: CASSQTGSANEKLFF
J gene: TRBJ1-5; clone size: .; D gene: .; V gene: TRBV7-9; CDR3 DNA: TGTGCCAGCAGCCGGGGGGATAGCAATCAGCCCCAGCATTTT; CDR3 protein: CASSRGDSNQPQHF
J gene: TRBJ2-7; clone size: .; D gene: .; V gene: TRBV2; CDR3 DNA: TGTGCCAGCAGTCCATTCGTGGGAGGTAACGAGCAGTACTTC; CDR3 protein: CASSPFVGGNEQYF
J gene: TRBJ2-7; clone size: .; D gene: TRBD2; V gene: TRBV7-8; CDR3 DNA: TGTGCCAGCAGCTTAGCTAGCGGGTTCTCCTACGAGCAGTACTTC; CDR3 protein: CASSLASGFSYEQYF
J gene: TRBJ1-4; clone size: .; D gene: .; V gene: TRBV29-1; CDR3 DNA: TGCAGCGTTGGGGGTTGGGGGAACAATGAAAAACTGTTTTTT; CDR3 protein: CSVGGWGNNEKLFF
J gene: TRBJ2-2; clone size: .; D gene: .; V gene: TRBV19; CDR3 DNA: TGTGCCAGTAGTGAGGACAGCGCGAACACCGGGGAGCTGTTTTTT; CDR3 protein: CASSEDSANTGELFF
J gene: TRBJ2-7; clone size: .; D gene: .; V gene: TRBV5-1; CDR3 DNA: TGCGCCAGCAGCTCAGACTTAACTAGCTCCTACGAGCAGTACTTC; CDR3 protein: CASSSDLTSSYEQYF
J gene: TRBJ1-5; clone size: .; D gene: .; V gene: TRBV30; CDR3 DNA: TGTGCCTGGAGAGGGCAGGGTGGCCAGCCCCAGCATTTT; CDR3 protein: CAWRGQGGQPQHF